Listed below are T cell receptor beta chains from one sample, sequenced in a study of blood T cell repertoires in COVID-19. Profiling relied on immunoSEQ multiplex PCR, and the TCRdb table lists in-frame clones only, not all of them. The sample has about 120,000 clones; roughly 85% are singletons. The sequenced sample was peripheral blood. The receptors were gathered from a man aged 80 or over with acute or convalescent COVID-19. Both conserved end residues are part of each CDR3. D genes are given only for firm matches. Where a row states a size, it is once, few, many or the class of an expanded clone; other rows omit it.

TRBV9	few	TRBJ2-3	TRBD2	TGTGCCAGCACCATCCTAGCGGATCTCACAGATACGCAGTATTTT	CASTILADLTDTQYF
TRBV7-2	NA	TRBJ2-5	TRBD2	TGTGCCAGCAGCCTACTAGCGGGAGGAGGTGAGACCCAGTACTTC	CASSLLAGGGETQYF
TRBV20-1	NA	TRBJ2-7	NA	TGCAGTGCTAGTCCAGGGGAGGGGGAGCAGTACTTC	CSASPGEGEQYF
TRBV19	NA	TRBJ1-5	NA	TGTGCCAGTAGTAGGGGCCGTGCAAGCAATCAGCCCCAGCATTTT	CASSRGRASNQPQHF
TRBV3-1/TRBV3-2	NA	TRBJ2-1	TRBD1	TGTGCCAGCAGCCAAGGACAGGGGGCCAACAATGAGCAGTTCTTC	CASSQGQGANNEQFF
TRBV5-1	NA	TRBJ1-6	TRBD1	TGCGCCAGCAGCTCCGGACAGGTCGATTCACCCCTCCACTTT	CASSSGQVDSPLHF
TRBV28	NA	TRBJ1-3	TRBD1	TGTGCCAGCGTCTCTCAGGGGGCCATTGGTGGAAACACCATATATTTT	CASVSQGAIGGNTIYF
TRBV19	NA	TRBJ2-7	TRBD2	TGTGCCAGTAGTATACTAGCGGGAGCCTACGAGCAGTACTTC	CASSILAGAYEQYF
TRBV6-5	few	TRBJ1-4	NA	TGTGCCAGTTCTGGGAGGGGAAGCACTAATGAAAAACTGTTTTTT	CASSGRGSTNEKLFF
TRBV5-4	NA	TRBJ2-1	NA	TGTGCCAGCAGCTTGCGGCCAGCGGTGGGAGAGCAGTTCTTC	CASSLRPAVGEQFF
TRBV19	once	TRBJ1-2	NA	TGTGCCAGTAGTATGACAGCCAACTATGGCTACACCTTC	CASSMTANYGYTF
TRBV11-2	NA	TRBJ2-7	TRBD2	TGTGCCAGCAGCCCGCGGGCTAGCGGGGTTTCCTACGAGCAGTACTTC	CASSPRASGVSYEQYF
TRBV11-2	NA	TRBJ1-2	NA	TGTGCCAGCAGCTTAGGGGCAGAAGCTAACTATGGCTACACCTTC	CASSLGAEANYGYTF
TRBV18	NA	TRBJ2-5	NA	TGTGCCAGCTCACCCGCCAGCGGGCCTGAAGAGACCCAGTACTTC	CASSPASGPEETQYF
TRBV4-1	few	TRBJ2-5	NA	TGCGCCAGCAGCCACCCGGGAGGGGGCGTGGAGACCCAGTACTTC	CASSHPGGGVETQYF
TRBV5-1	once	TRBJ1-3	NA	TGCGCCAGCAGCTTAGGACAGAGCTCTGGAAACACCATATATTTT	CASSLGQSSGNTIYF
TRBV9	NA	TRBJ2-2	TRBD2	TGTGCCAGCAGCGTAATTAGCGGGGCCGGGGAGCTGTTTTTT	CASSVISGAGELFF
TRBV3-1/TRBV3-2	NA	TRBJ2-3	TRBD1	TGTGCCAGCAGGAACAGGGGGCGCAGTACAGATACGCAGTATTTT	CASRNRGRSTDTQYF
TRBV5-1	NA	TRBJ2-1	TRBD2	TGCGCCAGCAGCTTGGCGGTCCTAGCGGGGGGGAAGAATGAGCAGTTCTTC	CASSLAVLAGGKNEQFF
TRBV18	NA	TRBJ2-5	NA	TGTGCCAGCTCGCCTCAGCGGAGTCTCCAAGAGACCCAGTACTTC	CASSPQRSLQETQYF
TRBV19	few	TRBJ1-1	TRBD1	TGTGCCAGTAGAGCGACAGGGGGCATGAACACTGAAGCTTTCTTT	CASRATGGMNTEAFF
TRBV11-2	NA	TRBJ1-1	NA	TGTGCCAGCAGCTTAGGACAGACAATGAACACTGAAGCTTTCTTT	CASSLGQTMNTEAFF
TRBV30	NA	TRBJ1-2	NA	TGTGCCCAGGGCCGGGTCTATGGCTACACCTTC	CAQGRVYGYTF
TRBV5-4	NA	TRBJ2-7	NA	TGTGCCAGCAGCTTGGGCGGGAATGGAGCCTACGAGCAGTACTTC	CASSLGGNGAYEQYF
TRBV12-5	NA	TRBJ2-7	TRBD1	TGTGCTAGTGGTTCCCGGGACAGGGGCCCCTACGAGCAGTACTTC	CASGSRDRGPYEQYF
TRBV27	NA	TRBJ2-1	NA	TGTGCCAGCTTAGACAATAACAATGAGCAGTTCTTC	CASLDNNNEQFF
TRBV6-2/TRBV6-3	NA	TRBJ1-6	NA	TGTGCCAGCAGTTACGTTGGAGGTAATTCACCCCTCCACTTT	CASSYVGGNSPLHF
TRBV12-5	NA	TRBJ1-6	TRBD1	TGTGCTAGTGGTTTGGACAGGGGGGTTTCACCCCTCCACTTT	CASGLDRGVSPLHF
TRBV2	NA	TRBJ1-2	NA	TGTGCCAGCAGACGGGATACCGAGGCCTATGGCTACACCTTC	CASRRDTEAYGYTF
TRBV10-2	NA	TRBJ2-7	TRBD2	TGCGCCAGCATAAGGGAGGGCAGCTACGAGCAGTACTTC	CASIREGSYEQYF
TRBV7-2	NA	TRBJ1-1	NA	TGTGCCAGCAGCCCACAGACAGATATGAACACTGAAGCTTTCTTT	CASSPQTDMNTEAFF
TRBV10-3	NA	TRBJ1-1	NA	TGTGCCATCAGAATGGACAGGAACACTGAAGCTTTCTTT	CAIRMDRNTEAFF
TRBV7-9	NA	TRBJ1-1	NA	TGTGCCAGCAGCTTTGGTGGCAACACTGAAGCTTTCTTT	CASSFGGNTEAFF
TRBV7-6	NA	TRBJ2-1	TRBD2	TGTGCCAGCAGCACTAGCGGGGGGATCTACAATGAGCAGTTCTTC	CASSTSGGIYNEQFF
TRBV11-2	NA	TRBJ1-2	NA	TGTGCCAGCAGCTTAGATCGGGGGGCAGGGCATGGCTACACCTTC	CASSLDRGAGHGYTF
TRBV9	once	TRBJ1-2	TRBD1	TGTGCCAGCAGCGTAGGGCCCGGGACAGACTATGGCTACACCTTC	CASSVGPGTDYGYTF
TRBV3-1/TRBV3-2	many	TRBJ2-7	NA	TGTGCCAGCAGCCCCCTAAGGGGGGAGCAGTACTTC	CASSPLRGEQYF
TRBV7-3	NA	TRBJ2-1	TRBD2	TGTGCCAGCAGCTCTACTAGCGGGAACATGGGTGAGCAGTTCTTC	CASSSTSGNMGEQFF
TRBV7-3	NA	TRBJ1-2	TRBD1	TGTGCCAGCAGCTCCCGACAGGGGGCGAAGGACTATGGCTACACCTTC	CASSSRQGAKDYGYTF
TRBV4-3	few	TRBJ2-3	NA	TGCGCCAGCAGCCAAGATTTCGGTACGACTAGCACAGATACGCAGTATTTT	CASSQDFGTTSTDTQYF
TRBV18	NA	TRBJ1-5	NA	TGTGCCAGCTCACCGGGTACTAATAGCAATCAGCCCCAGCATTTT	CASSPGTNSNQPQHF
TRBV5-1	once	TRBJ1-3	TRBD1	TGCGCCAGCAGCTTGGAAGGGGGCGGTGGAAACACCATATATTTT	CASSLEGGGGNTIYF
TRBV28	NA	TRBJ2-1	NA	TGTGCCAGCAGCCCCGTAGCGGTCTACAATGAGCAGTTCTTC	CASSPVAVYNEQFF
TRBV5-4	NA	TRBJ2-7	NA	TGTGCCAGCAGCAGACAGACCCCTCGGGAGCAGTACTTC	CASSRQTPREQYF
TRBV6-5	NA	TRBJ2-5	TRBD1	TGTGCCAGCAAAGGATCAGGACAGGGATTGTCCCAGTACTTC	CASKGSGQGLSQYF
TRBV24-1	few	TRBJ2-1	TRBD2	TGTGCCACCAGTGATCCGGGACTAGGCTGGAACAATGAGCAGTTCTTC	CATSDPGLGWNNEQFF
TRBV24-1	NA	TRBJ1-4	NA	TGTGCCACCAGCCCTGAGGGCGGAAAACTGTTTTTT	CATSPEGGKLFF
TRBV18	NA	TRBJ1-4	TRBD1	TGTGCCAGCTCCCAAGGACAGGATGAAAAACTGTTTTTT	CASSQGQDEKLFF
TRBV4-1	NA	TRBJ1-4	TRBD1	TGCGCCAGCCGACAGGGTCTCCAAATGCGGGAAAAACTGTTTTTT	CASRQGLQMREKLFF
TRBV9	NA	TRBJ2-5	NA	TGTGCCAGCAGCGCCGGCGGGGTCCGGGAGACCCAGTACTTC	CASSAGGVRETQYF
TRBV28	NA	TRBJ2-3	TRBD2	TGTGCCAGCAGTTTACAGGGACTAGTCATAGATACGCAGTATTTT	CASSLQGLVIDTQYF
TRBV12-3/TRBV12-4	NA	TRBJ1-5	NA	TGTGCCAGCAGTTTGGGGGGATATCAGCCCCAGCATTTT	CASSLGGYQPQHF
TRBV10-1	NA	TRBJ2-2	TRBD2	TGCGCCAGCAGTGGAGGGGGACTAGCGGGAGAGAACACCGGGGAGCTGTTTTTT	CASSGGGLAGENTGELFF
TRBV7-3	NA	TRBJ1-2	TRBD1	TGTGCCAGCAGCTTAAGCAGGGGGCGAGACTATGGCTACACCTTC	CASSLSRGRDYGYTF
TRBV6-1	NA	TRBJ2-7	NA	TGTGCCAGCAGTGAACTACTAACAGGGATCGACGAGCAGTACTTC	CASSELLTGIDEQYF
TRBV10-3	few	TRBJ1-4	TRBD1	TGTGCCATCAGCGCTGGGGACAGTGAAGATGAAAAACTGTTTTTT	CAISAGDSEDEKLFF
TRBV7-8	NA	TRBJ1-2	TRBD1	TGTGCCAGCAGTTCCCTCCGGGACAGGGGGCTGATAGGCTATGGCTACACCTTC	CASSSLRDRGLIGYGYTF
TRBV6-5	NA	TRBJ2-5	NA	TGTGCCAGCAGTAACAGGGTTTCAGAGACCCAGTACTTC	CASSNRVSETQYF
TRBV2	NA	TRBJ1-1	TRBD1	TGTGCCAGCAGTCGACAGGGAAGCGGCACTGAAGCTTTCTTT	CASSRQGSGTEAFF